One and the same sample provided the 29 T cell receptor beta chains below, sequenced in a study of long-term antiretroviral therapy in people with HIV. Runs used v3.0 of the immunoSEQ assay and were done at survey level. Only in-frame clones appear in the TCRdb table, and some are missing; sequencing was by immunoSEQ multiplex PCR. The sample has around 21,000 clones; roughly 91% are singletons. The specimen was unsorted PBMCs, collected 0.2 years before starting antiretroviral therapy. The receptors stem from a man aged 18 to 30 with HIV.

The chain links TRBV19 to TRBJ1-5, with 9 bases matching TRBD1. The J segment lost 5 bases and the V segment lost 5 bases, leaving 10 bases of the junction unmatched. The CDR3 is made up of 16 amino acids. Germline lookup yields CDR1 LNHDA and CDR2 SQIVND (reference sequence). The CDR3 region has the DNA TGTGCCAGTAGTCTACCGGGACAGGGAATGTATCAGCCCCAGCATTTT. Translation gives CASSLPGQGMYQPQHF. The full variable domain, rest sourced from reference TRBV19 and TRBJ1-5, is DGGITQSPKYLFRKEGQNVTLSCEQNLNHDAMYWYRQDPGQGLRLIYYSQIVNDFQKGDIAEGYSVSREKKESFPLTVTSAQKNPTAFYLCASSLPGQGMYQPQHFGDGTRLSIL.

The chain recombines TRBV4-3 with TRBJ2-7; possible D gene TRBD1, 5 bases. The CDR3 extends over 12 amino acids. Between the trimmed V and J ends, which lost 7 bases and 4 bases, there was a span of 11 bases. Germline V CDR1 and CDR2: LGHNA, YSLEER. For the CDR3, the DNA is TGCGCCAGCAAACCACAGGCGTACGAGCAGTACTTC. Protein product: CASKPQAYEQYF.

This clone appeared a single time. The chain is built from TRBV6-1 and TRBJ2-7; D is perhaps TRBD2 (5 bases). This CDR3 is built from 12 residues. The germline V gene encodes CDR1 MNHNS and CDR2 SASEGT. Trimming removed 5 bases at V and 6 bases at J, with 11 bases between. The CDR3 region is CASSLRRREQYF. For the CDR3, the DNA is TGTGCCAGCAGTCTCAGGAGGCGCGAGCAGTACTTC.

In this sample, this clone turned up once. The chain employs TRBV9 and TRBJ2-3; no firm D call. Germline CDR1 reads SGDLS; CDR2 reads YYNGEE. V was clipped by 0 bases and J by 5 bases, with 4 bases between them. The CDR3 consists of 12 residues. CDR3 DNA: TGTGCCAGCAGCGTAGACGAAGATACGCAGTATTTT. Translation: CASSVDEDTQYF.

The gene calls are TRBV5-1 and TRBJ2-4, with 8 bases that match TRBD2. Trimming took 1 base from V and 0 from J; bases not matched to a gene: 3. Germline CDR1 reads SGHRS; CDR2 reads YFSETQ. There are 16 residues in the CDR3. The CDR3 loop is CASSLPLAGAKNIQYF. The DNA for the CDR3 is TGCGCCAGCAGCTTGCCGCTAGCGGGAGCCAAAAACATTCAGTACTTC.

V and J are TRBV27 and TRBJ2-7, with 7 positions matching TRBD2. The V gene end was trimmed by 6 bases and the J gene end by 4 bases; junction bases not matched to a gene: 12. This CDR3 region has 15 residues. Per the germline V gene, CDR1 is MNHEY and CDR2 is SMNVEV (reference sequence). CDR3 DNA: TGTGCCAGCAGGGACCCGGCCCGGGGGGTTTACGAGCAGTACTTC. It is translated as CASRDPARGVYEQYF.

The chain has TRBV30 and TRBJ1-1, with a weak D call TRBD1 (6 bases). The CDR3 has 13 amino acids. CDR1 is GTSNPN, CDR2 SVGIG, per germline (reference sequence). V was shortened by 0 bases and J by 7 bases, with 12 bases between the two germline ends. CDR3 in amino acids: CAWSVLRDNEAFF. In DNA form, the CDR3 reads TGTGCCTGGAGTGTACTAAGGGACAATGAAGCTTTCTTT.

The chain carries TRBV6-1 and TRBJ2-5; 7 bases match TRBD1. Unmatched junction bases numbered 12, after V lost 10 bases and J lost 4 bases. CDR3 size: 14 residues. Germline CDR1 is MNHNS and CDR2 is SASEGT. CDR3 sequence: CATEPGQSAETQYF. In nucleotides, the CDR3 is TGTGCCACTGAGCCGGGACAGTCAGCAGAGACCCAGTACTTC.

The CDR3 loop reads CASSLGTPLEQYF. The CDR3 DNA is TGTGCCAGCAGCTTGGGGACCCCCCTGGAGCAGTACTTC. The J gene is TRBJ2-7, the V gene TRBV5-6; D call uncertain. V lost 0 bases and J lost 7, with 11 bases in between. Germline CDR1 reads SGHDT; CDR2 reads YYEEEE. The CDR3 sequence is 13 residues long.

The V gene is TRBV7-6, the J gene TRBJ2-1, with D unclear. The CDR3 totals 12 residues. The V end lost 1 base, the J end lost 9 bases, and 7 bases lay between the germline ends. The germline CDR1 and CDR2 sequences are SGHVS and FNYEAQ. CDR3 in DNA: TGTGCCAGCAGCTTAGGTAGTATTGAGCAGTTCTTC. Protein sequence: CASSLGSIEQFF. The full variable domain, in which reference TRBV7-6 and TRBJ2-1 provide the parts outside the CDR3, is GAGVSQSPRYKVTKRGQDVALRCDPISGHVSLYWYRQALGQGPEFLTYFNYEAQQDKSGLPNDRFSAERPEGSISTLTIQRTEQRDSAMYRCASSLGSIEQFFGPGTRLTVL.

The chain has TRBV9 and TRBJ2-5; 8 bases match TRBD2. This CDR3 is built from 14 residues. The junction had 1 base not matched to a gene; V was cut back by 2 bases and J by 1 base. Germline CDR1 is SGDLS and CDR2 is YYNGEE. CDR3 protein: CASSVSGAQETQYF. The CDR3 DNA is TGTGCCAGCAGCGTTAGCGGGGCCCAAGAGACCCAGTACTTC. Full variable domain (outside the CDR3, taken from reference TRBV9 and TRBJ2-5): DSGVTQTPKHLITATGQRVTLRCSPRSGDLSVYWYQQSLDQGLQFLIQYYNGEERAKGNILERFSAQQFPDLHSELNLSSLELGDSALYFCASSVSGAQETQYFGPGTRLLVL.

The chain has TRBV14 and TRBJ2-7; D unclear. Germline CDR1 is SGHDN and CDR2 is FVKESK. This CDR3 has 11 residues. Trimming shortened V by 1 base and J by 2 bases, and 0 bases separated the two germline ends. The CDR3, as DNA: TGTGCCAGCAGCCAAGCCTACGAGCAGTACTTC. Its translation: CASSQAYEQYF.

The chain is built from TRBV30 and TRBJ1-1; 7 bases match TRBD1. Trimming took 3 bases from V and 4 from J; bases not matched to a gene: 2. The CDR3 extends over 12 amino acids. In germline, CDR1 is GTSNPN, CDR2 SVGIG (reference sequence). CDR3 sequence (DNA): TGTGCCTGGAGGAACAGGGGCACTGAAGCTTTCTTT. The encoded protein is CAWRNRGTEAFF.

This clone was seen a single time. The gene calls are TRBV13 and TRBJ2-7; D call uncertain. Trimming pared 6 bases from V and 3 bases from J, leaving 12 bases between. The CDR3 has 13 amino acids. Germline V lookup: CDR1 PRHDT, CDR2 FYEKMQ (reference sequence). For the CDR3, the DNA is TGTGCCAGCAGACGGCTTAAAGACTACGAGCAGTACTTC. Protein sequence: CASRRLKDYEQYF.

The rearrangement uses TRBV2 and TRBJ2-3; 12 bases are shared with TRBD2. The CDR3 consists of 14 residues. Germline V gives CDR1 SNHLY, CDR2 FYNNEI. Losses at the gene ends were 7 bases for V and 5 bases for J; bases not matched to a gene: 4. CDR3 amino acids: CASKSTSGGDTQYF. The CDR3 bases are TGTGCCAGCAAATCGACTAGCGGGGGAGATACGCAGTATTTT.

CDR3 residues: CASSPGEGYTF. The CDR3 coding sequence is TGTGCCAGCAGCCCTGGGGAGGGCTACACCTTC. The genes are TRBV27 and TRBJ1-2, with unresolved D. The length of the CDR3 is 11 residues. Germline V gene sequence: CDR1 MNHEY, CDR2 SMNVEV (reference sequence). V shed 6 bases and J shed 8 bases, with 10 bases lying between them.

This clone was recorded only once. The gene calls are TRBV5-1 and TRBJ2-1; the match to TRBD2 covers 10 bases. Germline V gene data show CDR1 as SGHRS and CDR2 as YFSETQ. The CDR3 spans 16 residues. V was pared by 3 bases and J by 6 bases, with 9 bases of the junction left unmatched. The CDR3 DNA is TGCGCCAGCAGCTACATAAGCGGGGGGGCTGGCAATGAGCAGTTCTTC. Protein product: CASSYISGGAGNEQFF.

This rearrangement joins TRBV30 to TRBJ2-1; 7 bases fit TRBD2. This CDR3 has 14 amino acids. Per germline, CDR1 GTSNPN and CDR2 SVGIG (reference sequence). J lost 0 bases, V lost 5 bases, and 4 bases had no gene match. CDR3 region: CAWVGGSSYNEQFF. The CDR3 bases are TGTGCCTGGGTGGGAGGGAGCTCCTACAATGAGCAGTTCTTC.

This chain links TRBV6-6 with TRBJ2-5; D tentatively reads TRBD1 or TRBD2 (7 bases each). V was pared by 4 bases and J by 5 bases, with 17 bases between. CDR3 size: 15 residues. Germline V CDR1 and CDR2: MNHNY, SVGAGI (reference sequence). The CDR3 sequence is CASSSTLGGGETQYF. For the CDR3, the DNA is TGTGCCAGCAGTTCCACGTTGGGAGGGGGCGAGACCCAGTACTTC.

The chain uses TRBV6-5 and TRBJ1-1; weak D call: TRBD1 (6 bases). The germline CDR1 and CDR2 sequences are MNHEY and SVGAGI. The CDR3 is made up of 13 amino acids. The ends were cut back, 6 bases at V and 9 bases at J, with 17 bases in the middle. The CDR3 nucleotides read TGTGCCAGCAGCCAAGGGGGTCTCTCGAAAGCTTTCTTT. This sequence encodes CASSQGGLSKAFF.

The chain links TRBV2 to TRBJ2-7, with D hard to call. Germline V lookup: CDR1 SNHLY, CDR2 FYNNEI. The CDR3 extends over 12 amino acids. Trimming cost V 4 bases and J 3 bases, with 7 bases left between them. The CDR3 sequence is CASSVKVYEQYF. In DNA form, the CDR3 reads TGTGCCAGCAGTGTAAAGGTCTACGAGCAGTACTTC.

The rearrangement uses TRBV6-5 and TRBJ1-5, with D possibly matching TRBD1 (6 bases). The ends were cut back, 6 bases at V and 6 bases at J, with 15 bases in the middle. The CDR3 runs 14 residues. Germline assignment: CDR1 MNHEY and CDR2 SVGAGI. CDR3 nucleotides: TGTGCCAGCAGCTGGGAAGGGGGGACTCAGCCCCAGCATTTT. Its protein product is CASSWEGGTQPQHF.

V usage is TRBV7-8 and J usage is TRBJ2-1; D may be TRBD2 (5 bases). Per germline, CDR1 SGHVS and CDR2 FQNEAQ. The CDR3 length is 11 residues. V shed 8 bases and J shed 9 bases, with 11 bases lying between them. The CDR3 sequence: CASAGGAEQFF. In nucleotides, the CDR3 is TGTGCCAGCGCCGGAGGCGCTGAGCAGTTCTTC.

The chain links TRBV4-2 to TRBJ2-5; D may be TRBD1 or TRBD2 (5 bases each). Trimming pared 4 bases from V and 1 base from J, leaving 10 bases between. CDR3 size: 14 residues. Per the germline V gene, CDR1 is LGHNA and CDR2 is YNFKEQ. The CDR3: CASSLVGTQETQYF. Written as DNA, the CDR3 is TGTGCCAGCAGCCTCGTGGGGACCCAAGAGACCCAGTACTTC.

V is TRBV11-3 and J is TRBJ2-3; perhaps D is TRBD1 or TRBD2 (5 bases each). Germline CDR1 SGHNT, CDR2 YENEEA. Trimming left V 4 bases short and J 4 bases short, with 6 bases between. The CDR3 runs 12 residues. The CDR3, as DNA: TGTGCCAGCAGCTCGGGGCCAGATACGCAGTATTTT. Encoded protein: CASSSGPDTQYF. The full variable domain, its missing parts supplied by reference TRBV11-3 and TRBJ2-3, is EAGVVQSPRYKIIEKKQPVAFWCNPISGHNTLYWYLQNLGQGPELLIRYENEEAVDDSQLPKDRFSAERLKGVDSTLKIQPAELGDSAVYLCASSSGPDTQYFGPGTRLTVL.

This sequence joins TRBV12-1 and TRBJ2-1. TRBV12-1 is labeled a pseudogene. The CDR3 is 15 residues long. The CDR3 reads CASSSRFRVYNEQFF. The CDR3 nucleotides are TGTGCCAGCAGCTCCCGGTTTAGGGTCTACAATGAGCAGTTCTTC.

A few counts support this clone. The chain combines TRBV9 with TRBJ1-2; 7 bases are shared with TRBD1. Germline V CDR1 and CDR2: SGDLS, YYNGEE. The CDR3 is made up of 16 amino acids. J gave up 7 bases and V 0 bases, and 12 bases lay outside the gene matches. CDR3 coding DNA: TGTGCCAGCAGCGTAGACCCTACCTCAGGGGGTACTGGCTACACCTTC. It codes for CASSVDPTSGGTGYTF.

The chain links TRBV9 to TRBJ2-1; 7 bases map to TRBD2. CDR3 size: 18 residues. Germline CDR1 and CDR2: SGDLS and YYNGEE. The trim removed 0 bases at V and 3 bases at J, leaving 12 bases unmatched. CDR3 nucleotide sequence: TGTGCCAGCAGCGTAGTTGCTAGCGGAGGAGCAATCTACAATGAGCAGTTCTTC. It yields the protein CASSVVASGGAIYNEQFF.

The chain links TRBV5-1 to TRBJ2-3; no definite D call. Germline values: CDR1 SGHRS, CDR2 YFSETQ. V gave up 2 bases and J gave up 2 bases, with 6 bases separating them. The CDR3 contains 13 residues. The chain's CDR3 is CASSFGDTDTQYF. The CDR3 bases are TGCGCCAGCAGCTTTGGGGACACAGATACGCAGTATTTT.